One and the same sample provided the 18 T cell receptor beta chains below, sequenced in a study of blood T cell repertoires in COVID-19. Clones were read by immunoSEQ multiplex PCR, and TCRdb kept only the in-frame ones, dropping some. This sample yields some 270,000 clones, of which approximately 90% are seen a single time; approximately 0.84% belongs to the top ten. Sequencing was carried out using peripheral blood. Source of these receptors: a man aged 25-40 years with acute or convalescent COVID-19.

This chain connects TRBV7-6 to TRBJ1-1; a possible D gene is TRBD1 (6 bases). V lost 2 bases to trimming and J lost 4 bases, with 17 bases between them. The CDR3 runs 16 residues. Germline-derived CDR1 and CDR2 are SGHVS and FNYEAQ. As DNA, the CDR3 is TGTGCCAGCAGCTTAAGTCCGGGACATGCCGCCACTGAAGCTTTCTTT. Its translation: CASSLSPGHAATEAFF.

This rearrangement joins TRBV11-3 to TRBJ2-2; 8 nucleotides match TRBD1. The CDR3 is 15 amino acids. Germline V gene data show CDR1 as SGHNT and CDR2 as YENEEA. V lost 0 bases, J lost 5 bases, and 2 bases stayed unmatched. The chain's CDR3 is CASSLDRGQTGELFF. For the CDR3, the DNA is TGTGCCAGCAGCTTAGACAGGGGGCAAACCGGGGAGCTGTTTTTT.

V is TRBV6-5 and J is TRBJ1-5, with 7 nucleotides matching TRBD1. Germline CDR1 MNHEY, CDR2 SVGAGI. The CDR3 runs to 15 residues. After removal of 7 bases from V and 6 bases from J, the junction contained 12 bases not matched to a gene. The CDR3 reads CASTTIGQASQPQHF. CDR3 sequence (DNA): TGTGCCAGCACTACTATCGGACAGGCCAGTCAGCCCCAGCATTTT.

This CDR3 is CASSFGEQYF. For the CDR3, the DNA is TGTGCCAGCAGTTTCGGCGAGCAGTACTTC. This rearrangement joins TRBV27 to TRBJ2-7; D gene uncertain. The V gene lost 3 bases and the J gene lost 6 bases, with 3 bases spanning the gap. Germline CDR1 MNHEY, CDR2 SMNVEV (reference sequence). This CDR3 is 10 amino acids long.

The chain links TRBV10-2 to TRBJ2-7; 7 bases match TRBD2. With 3 bases clipped from V and 0 bases from J, the junction kept 5 bases outside the gene matches. The germline gives CDR1 WSHSY, CDR2 SAAADI. The CDR3 spans 15 residues. CDR3 loop: CASSEGLADSYEQYF. The CDR3 DNA is TGCGCCAGCAGTGAAGGTCTAGCGGACTCCTACGAGCAGTACTTC.

CDR3 sequence reads: CASSGTGYYEQYF. CDR3 in DNA: TGTGCCAGCTCCGGGACAGGTTATTACGAGCAGTACTTC. The chain joins TRBV12-3 or TRBV12-4 to TRBJ2-7; TRBD1 aligns across 8 bases. The CDR3 sequence is 13 residues long. The V and J ends lost 8 bases and 4 bases, in that order; junction bases with no gene match: 7.

The genes are TRBV7-8 and TRBJ2-3; 7 bases align to TRBD2. Trimming at V came to 3 bases and at J to 2 bases, leaving 11 bases not matched to a gene. Germline CDR1 reads SGHVS; CDR2 reads FQNEAQ. The CDR3 has 17 residues. CDR3 in amino acids: CASSFRGSSRNTDTQYF. DNA for the CDR3: TGTGCCAGCAGCTTTCGCGGGAGCAGCCGGAACACAGATACGCAGTATTTT.

The rearrangement links TRBV27 to TRBJ1-2; no clear D. This CDR3 region has 11 residues. CDR1 is MNHEY, CDR2 SMNVEV, per germline (reference sequence). The ends were cut back, 6 bases at V and 8 bases at J, with 10 bases in the middle. The CDR3 nucleotides are TGTGCCAGCAGAACCCTCAGGGGCTACACCTTC. This translates into CASRTLRGYTF.

This chain's CDR3 is CASSQDRGPYEQYF. CDR3 nucleotides: TGTGCCAGTAGTCAGGACAGAGGTCCCTACGAGCAGTACTTC. The chain is built from TRBV19 and TRBJ2-7, with D possibly TRBD1 on 6 matching bases. The CDR3 has 14 amino acids. Germline V gives CDR1 LNHDA, CDR2 SQIVND (reference sequence). Trimming removed 5 bases at V and 2 bases at J, with 13 bases between.

The count of this clone is one. The chain recombines TRBV7-2 with TRBJ2-7, with 9 bases aligning to TRBD1. CDR1 is SGHTA and CDR2 is FQGNSA in the germline V gene. V shed 5 bases and J 2 bases; nucleotides not matched to a gene: 1. This CDR3 spans 13 amino acids. Here the CDR3 reads CASSRTGAYEQYF. The CDR3 DNA reads as TGTGCCAGCAGCCGGACAGGGGCCTACGAGCAGTACTTC. The full variable domain, with the rest looked up from reference TRBV7-2 and TRBJ2-7, is GAGVSQSPSNKVTEKGKDVELRCDPISGHTALYWYRQSLGQGLEFLIYFQGNSAPDKSGLPSDRFSAERTGGSVSTLTIQRTQQEDSAVYLCASSRTGAYEQYFGPGTRLTVT.

The chain carries TRBV3-1 (or the pseudogene TRBV3-2) and TRBJ2-1; D might be TRBD2 (5 bases). The CDR3 length is 13 residues. Trimming removed 1 base from V and 9 bases from J, with 10 bases in between. Germline V gives CDR1 LGHDT, CDR2 YNNKEL (reference sequence). The CDR3 coding sequence is TGTGCCAGCAGCCAAGTAGGAGAGGGTGAGCAGTTCTTC. It codes for CASSQVGEGEQFF.

The gene calls are TRBV5-6 and TRBJ2-7; no clear D gene. Germline CDR1 reads SGHDT; CDR2 reads YYEEEE. V dropped 1 base and J dropped 9 bases, with 11 bases sitting between them. This CDR3 spans 12 amino acids. The CDR3 coding sequence is TGTGCCAGCAGCTTGCCCATAGGCGGGCAGTACTTC. It specifies CASSLPIGGQYF. The whole variable domain, remainder taken from reference TRBV5-6 and TRBJ2-7, is DAGVTQSPTHLIKTRGQQVTLRCSPKSGHDTVSWYQQALGQGPQFIFQYYEEEERQRGNFPDRFSGHQFPNYSSELNVNALLLGDSALYLCASSLPIGGQYFGPGTRLTVT.

The gene calls are TRBV6-5 and TRBJ1-6; 9 bases fit TRBD1. The V segment lost 6 bases and the J segment 5 bases; nucleotides outside the gene matches: 5. Germline V gene data show CDR1 as MNHEY and CDR2 as SVGAGI. This CDR3 has 15 amino acids. CDR3 DNA sequence: TGTGCCAGCAGAAGAAGGACAGGGGATAATTCACCCCTCCACTTT. Protein: CASRRRTGDNSPLHF.

This chain joins TRBV6-5 and TRBJ2-2, with D hard to call. Germline V gives CDR1 MNHEY, CDR2 SVGAGI. V lost 2 bases to trimming and J lost 7 bases, with 5 bases between them. The length of the CDR3 is 12 residues. For the CDR3, the DNA is TGTGCCAGCAGTTACCCGGGCGGGGAGCTGTTTTTT. This translates into CASSYPGGELFF.

Comments on this clone: The identical CDR3 is also encoded by other nucleotide sequences in the sample. The chain employs TRBV30 and TRBJ1-5; tentatively, D is TRBD1 (6 bases). V shed 0 bases and J shed 9 bases, with 12 bases lying between them. The CDR3 loop spans 13 amino acids. Germline V gene data show CDR1 as GTSNPN and CDR2 as SVGIG (reference sequence). The CDR3 nucleotides read TGTGCCTGGAGTGTAGGCGTAGGGGGGCCCCAGCATTTT. This gives the protein CAWSVGVGGPQHF.

The rearrangement joins TRBV5-6 to TRBJ1-2; D is unresolved. The CDR3 contains 14 residues. The germline V gene has CDR1 SGHDT and CDR2 YYEEEE. V was clipped by 6 bases and J by 4 bases, with 16 bases between them. Here the CDR3 reads CASTSPAGAYGYTF. The CDR3 nucleotides read TGTGCCAGCACCTCACCGGCGGGCGCCTATGGCTACACCTTC.

V and J are TRBV4-2 and TRBJ2-2; D is unresolved. The CDR3 contains 14 residues. CDR1 is LGHNA and CDR2 is YNFKEQ in the germline V gene. The ends were cut back, 1 base at V and 0 bases at J, with 3 bases in the middle. CDR3 nucleotide sequence: TGTGCCAGCAGCCAAGCATCGAACACCGGGGAGCTGTTTTTT. Residues: CASSQASNTGELFF.

In this sample, this clone turned up once. The CDR3 loop reads CASSRRTGSGELFF. The DNA of the CDR3 is TGTGCCAGCAGCCGCAGGACAGGATCCGGGGAGCTGTTTTTT. V gene TRBV7-9 combines with J gene TRBJ2-2; the match to TRBD1 covers 7 bases. The CDR3 has 14 amino acids. Germline V gene lookup returns CDR1 SEHNR and CDR2 FQNEAQ (reference sequence). V trimming: 5 bases; J trimming: 6 bases; junction bases outside the gene matches: 6.